This is a list of T cell receptor beta chains from one sample in a study of human T cells and chemical hapten exposure. TCRdb re-called the RACE reads through MiXCR, storing one row per CDR3 protein. Here the sample spans some 15,000 distinct CDR3 sequences, about a sixth being singletons. The sequencing here drew on whole blood, taken in connection with sensitization to the hapten diphenylcyclopropenone (DPC). These receptors were taken from a woman in her twenties or thirties with alopecia areata. Some clones in this sample may be carry-over from other donors' samples. Both conserved end residues are part of each CDR3. D genes are given only for firm matches. Clone size, where shown, is once, few, many, or a class for clones that have expanded.

abundance	v_gene	j_gene	d_gene	CDR3aa	CDR3nt
once	TRBV7-9	TRBJ2-7	.	CASSLPGRPEQYF	TGTGCCAGCAGCTTGCCGGGACGTCCCGAGCAGTACTTC
medium-sized	TRBV10-3	TRBJ1-1	.	CAIRMDRVNTEAFF	TGTGCCATCAGGATGGACAGAGTGAACACTGAAGCTTTCTTT
many	TRBV5-1	TRBJ2-5	.	CASSLAGFQETQYF	TGCGCCAGCAGCTTGGCAGGGTTCCAAGAGACCCAGTACTTC
.	TRBV11-3	TRBJ2-1	.	CASSLGGGSHNEQFF	TGTGCCAGCAGCTTAGGCGGAGGCAGCCACAATGAGCAGTTCTTC
.	TRBV5-5	TRBJ1-1	.	CASSLSTDTEAFF	TGTGCCAGCAGCTTAAGCACCGACACTGAAGCTTTCTTT
many	TRBV28	TRBJ1-5	.	CASSLRQGGQPQHF	TGTGCCAGCAGTTTGAGGCAGGGAGGTCAGCCCCAGCATTTT
few	TRBV2	TRBJ2-1	TRBD1	CASSERGQAYNEQFF	TGTGCCAGCAGTGAAAGGGGACAGGCGTACAATGAGCAGTTCTTC
.	TRBV9	TRBJ1-2	.	CASSVVGGYGYTF	TGTGCCAGCAGCGTAGTAGGAGGCTATGGCTACACCTTC
.	TRBV2	TRBJ2-1	TRBD2	CASSTGPYPPLAGPNEQFF	TGTGCCAGCAGTACCGGGCCCTACCCTCCCCTAGCGGGTCCCAATGAGCAGTTCTTC
.	TRBV28	TRBJ2-4	.	CASSLLAKNIQYF	TGTGCCAGCAGTCTCTTAGCCAAAAACATTCAGTACTTC
many	TRBV7-9	TRBJ2-1	TRBD2	CASSLGHGRFYNEQFF	TGTGCCAGCAGCTTGGGGCACGGGAGGTTCTACAATGAGCAGTTCTTC
many	TRBV6-2/TRBV6-3	TRBJ1-5	.	CASSGTGNQPQHF	TGTGCCAGCAGTGGGACGGGGAATCAGCCCCAGCATTTT
.	TRBV18	TRBJ1-1	.	CASSPPRQGLETEAFF	TGTGCCAGCTCACCACCTCGGCAGGGTCTGGAAACTGAAGCTTTCTTT
medium-sized	TRBV3-1	TRBJ1-3	TRBD1	CASSQGGQGNTIYF	TGTGCCAGCAGCCAAGGTGGACAGGGGAACACCATATATTTT
.	TRBV28	TRBJ2-1	.	CASSLGEQFF	TGTGCCAGCAGTTTAGGGGAGCAGTTCTTC
medium-sized	TRBV4-3	TRBJ1-4	.	CASSVQPGEKLFF	TGCGCCAGCAGCGTGCAGCCTGGTGAAAAACTGTTTTTT
medium-sized	TRBV18	TRBJ2-1	.	CASSPTTSNEQFF	TGTGCCAGCTCACCTACGACTAGCAATGAGCAGTTCTTC
few	TRBV9	TRBJ2-1	.	CASSGGVYNEQFF	TGTGCCAGCAGCGGAGGGGTCTACAATGAGCAGTTCTTC
many	TRBV6-6	TRBJ1-6	TRBD1	CASSYSTGGYNSPLHF	TGTGCCAGCAGTTACTCGACAGGGGGCTATAATTCACCCCTCCACTTT
medium-sized	TRBV18	TRBJ2-2	.	CASSPPFEVGGELFF	TGTGCCAGCTCACCACCATTCGAGGTCGGCGGGGAGCTGTTTTTT
many	TRBV20-1	TRBJ1-6	.	CSARGHAGGSPLHF	TGCAGTGCTAGAGGACATGCGGGGGGATCACCCCTCCACTTT
medium-sized	TRBV4-3	TRBJ2-2	TRBD1	CASSQEGQLTGELFF	TGCGCCAGCAGCCAAGAGGGACAGTTGACCGGGGAGCTGTTTTTT
many	TRBV4-2	TRBJ2-4	TRBD2	CASSQALASGGAYDIQYF	TGTGCCAGCAGCCAAGCGTTGGCTAGCGGGGGGGCTTATGACATTCAGTACTTC
medium-sized	TRBV28	TRBJ1-5	.	CASTLGGMQPQHF	TGTGCCAGCACCCTGGGGGGGATGCAGCCCCAGCATTTT
few	TRBV14	TRBJ1-1	.	CASSSTTGPLNAFF	TGTGCCAGCAGCAGCACCACAGGGCCCCTTAACGCTTTCTTT
many	TRBV21-1	TRBJ2-7	.	CASTNRGLITYEQYF	TGTGCCAGCACCAACCGTGGGCTTATTACCTACGAGCAGTACTTC
many	TRBV15	TRBJ2-2	.	CATSGGRFTGELFF	TGTGCCACCAGCGGGGGACGGTTCACCGGGGAGCTGTTTTTT
few	TRBV6-5	TRBJ2-3	TRBD2	CASKGGRLRTDTQYF	TGTGCCAGCAAGGGCGGGAGGTTACGCACAGATACGCAGTATTTT
medium-sized	TRBV9	TRBJ2-7	TRBD1	CASSVGHRGQVEQYF	TGTGCCAGCAGCGTAGGGCACAGGGGGCAAGTCGAGCAGTACTTC
once	TRBV5-6	TRBJ2-1	.	CASSLVSYNEQFF	TGTGCCAGCAGCTTGGTCTCCTACAATGAGCAGTTCTTC
medium-sized	TRBV6-2/TRBV6-3	TRBJ1-2	.	CASGSFNYGYTF	TGTGCCAGCGGATCATTTAACTATGGCTACACCTTC
.	TRBV12-3/TRBV12-4	TRBJ2-6	.	CASRVGSLGANVLTF	TGTGCCAGCAGGGTAGGGTCTCTCGGGGCCAACGTCCTGACTTTC
medium-sized	TRBV24-1	TRBJ2-1	TRBD2	CATSDPKLAGGRDEQFF	TGTGCCACCAGTGATCCGAAACTAGCGGGGGGGCGCGATGAGCAGTTCTTC
many	TRBV29-1	TRBJ1-4	TRBD1	CSVGDRAVGEKLFF	TGCAGCGTGGGAGACAGGGCGGTCGGGGAAAAACTGTTTTTT
.	TRBV3-1	TRBJ2-7	TRBD1	CASSQDMGTGTGAYEQYF	TGTGCCAGCAGCCAAGATATGGGCACCGGGACAGGTGCCTACGAGCAGTACTTC
.	TRBV9	TRBJ2-3	.	CASTTLAAADTQYF	TGTGCCAGCACCACACTGGCAGCCGCAGATACGCAGTATTTT
medium-sized	TRBV29-1	TRBJ1-4	.	CSVEVPGPNEKLFF	TGCAGCGTTGAAGTGCCCGGGCCTAATGAAAAACTGTTTTTT
many	TRBV29-1	TRBJ1-2	TRBD1	CSVAGGDRGLRYGYTF	TGCAGCGTTGCTGGGGGTGACAGGGGGCTTCGCTATGGCTACACCTTC
.	TRBV12-3/TRBV12-4	TRBJ1-1	TRBD1	CASSIGTGERMNTEAFF	TGTGCCAGCAGTATTGGGACAGGGGAACGAATGAACACTGAAGCTTTCTTT
.	TRBV12-3/TRBV12-4	TRBJ2-3	TRBD2	CASSSPRLATDTQYF	TGTGCCAGCAGTTCCCCTCGACTAGCGACAGATACGCAGTATTTT
few	TRBV5-1	TRBJ2-2	.	CASKPQWSATGELFF	TGCGCCAGCAAGCCTCAGTGGTCCGCCACCGGGGAGCTGTTTTTT
many	TRBV7-8	TRBJ2-3	TRBD1	CASSSQTGYGTDTQYF	TGTGCCAGCAGCTCCCAGACAGGGTATGGCACAGATACGCAGTATTTT
.	TRBV29-1	TRBJ1-1	.	CSVVGGRAEAFF	TGCAGCGTTGTTGGGGGGAGGGCTGAAGCTTTCTTT
.	TRBV4-3	TRBJ1-2	.	CASSQEGVRGSGYTF	TGCGCCAGCAGCCAAGAGGGAGTTCGAGGAAGCGGCTACACCTTC
medium-sized	TRBV5-4	TRBJ1-6	TRBD1	CASSLDRQSYNSPLHF	TGTGCCAGCAGCCTGGACAGGCAATCCTATAATTCACCCCTCCACTTT
.	TRBV10-3	TRBJ1-2	TRBD1	CAAQGDPNYGYTF	TGTGCCGCCCAGGGGGACCCTAACTATGGCTACACCTTC
medium-sized	TRBV6-4	TRBJ2-1	TRBD2	CASSFLAGGPNEQFF	TGTGCCAGCAGTTTCCTAGCGGGAGGGCCAAATGAGCAGTTCTTC
many	TRBV20-1	TRBJ1-4	.	CSADRQADEKLFF	TGCAGTGCGGACCGACAGGCGGATGAAAAACTGTTTTTT
.	TRBV7-2	TRBJ1-6	.	CASSSQWGSHLHF	TGTGCCAGCAGCTCACAGTGGGGCTCACACCTCCACTTT
.	TRBV10-3	TRBJ2-1	.	CAISQDSWEQFF	TGTGCCATCAGCCAGGACAGTTGGGAGCAGTTCTTC
many	TRBV4-1	TRBJ1-2	.	CASSQEDSNYGYTF	TGCGCCAGCAGCCAAGAGGACAGTAACTATGGCTACACCTTC